Listed here are 9 T cell receptor beta chains from one sample, sequenced in a study of neurological immune-mediated disorders. Time point denoted: longitudinal time-point 1 (baseline). TCRdb ran MiXCR on the 5' RACE reads and lists one entry per CDR3 protein. The sample contains around 76,000 distinct CDR3 sequences, around 9.6% of which appear only once. Source material: PBMCs. These receptors all come from a young man in good health.

This clonotype was counted ten times or more. The chain is built from TRBV7-9 and TRBJ1-1, with 10 positions matching TRBD1. CDR3 length: 15 amino acids. The V and J ends lost 5 bases and 6 bases, in that order; junction bases with no gene match: 9. Germline V gives CDR1 SEHNR, CDR2 FQNEAQ (reference sequence). CDR3: CASSPVTGGSSEAFF. CDR3 sequence (DNA): TGTGCCAGCAGCCCGGTGACAGGGGGCAGCTCTGAAGCTTTCTTT.

This clonotype was counted many times. The chain carries TRBV10-3 and TRBJ1-2, with a possible D match to TRBD1 (6 bases). The germline CDR1 and CDR2 sequences are ENHRY and SYGVKD. Trimming removed 7 bases at V and 0 bases at J, with 15 bases between. The CDR3 totals 15 residues. In DNA, the CDR3 is TGTGCCATCAATCAGGGGTCACAAGCTAACTATGGCTACACCTTC. It yields the protein CAINQGSQANYGYTF.

This clonotype was observed at least ten times. The chain uses TRBV29-1 and TRBJ2-1; possibly TRBD1 or TRBD2 for D (5 bases each). From germline, CDR1 is SQVTM and CDR2 ANQGSEA. The CDR3 covers 13 residues. Trimming removed 6 bases at V and 4 bases at J, with 13 bases between. CDR3 DNA: TGCAGCGTCGCCGGGACGGAGTACAATGAGCAGTTCTTC. It encodes CSVAGTEYNEQFF.

At least ten counts were recorded for this clonotype. This rearrangement joins TRBV20-1 to TRBJ2-7; 7 bases agree with TRBD2. The CDR3 sequence is 12 residues long. The junction had 4 bases not matched to a gene; V was cut back by 5 bases and J by 3 bases. The V gene's germline CDR1 is DFQATT and CDR2 SNEGSKA (reference sequence). The CDR3 region has the DNA TGCAGTGCTGGGGAGGGCTTCTACGAGCAGTACTTC. Protein sequence: CSAGEGFYEQYF.

This clonotype was counted many times. This chain's CDR3 is CASSAGSDQFF. CDR3 DNA: TGTGCCAGCAGTGCGGGGAGCGACCAGTTCTTC. The chain has TRBV6-4 and TRBJ2-1, with D tentatively TRBD2 (5 bases). The CDR3 is 11 residues long. Per germline, CDR1 MRHNA and CDR2 SNTAGT. V was clipped by 4 bases and J by 13 bases, with 11 bases between them.

This clonotype was counted at least ten times. V and J are TRBV11-3 and TRBJ2-5; possibly TRBD2 for D (5 bases). This CDR3 has 13 residues. Germline loops: CDR1 SGHNT, CDR2 YENEEA. Trimming took off 4 bases at V and 7 bases at J, with 13 bases between the two ends. As DNA, the CDR3 is TGTGCCAGCAGCTCAACCCCTCGGGGGACCCAGTACTTC. It yields the protein CASSSTPRGTQYF.

This clonotype appeared many times. The chain combines TRBV5-1 with TRBJ1-6, with a weak D call TRBD1 (5 bases). The CDR3 consists of 15 residues. Germline values: CDR1 SGHRS, CDR2 YFSETQ. Trimming left V 0 bases short and J 7 bases short, with 11 bases between. CDR3 loop: CASSLDQGPNSPLHF. The DNA of the CDR3 is TGCGCCAGCAGCTTGGACCAGGGCCCGAATTCACCCCTCCACTTT.

In this sample, this clonotype is medium-sized. The chain links TRBV28 to TRBJ2-3, with 11 positions matching TRBD2. The junction had 14 bases not matched to a gene; V was cut back by 6 bases and J by 6 bases. Germline V gene lookup returns CDR1 MDHEN and CDR2 SYDVKM. This CDR3 comprises 17 residues. The CDR3 nucleotides are TGTGCCAGCAGCTCCGTAGCGGGAGGGCCGGTTTTCGATACGCAGTATTTT. Translation: CASSSVAGGPVFDTQYF. Complete variable domain (other parts from reference TRBV28 and TRBJ2-3): DVKVTQSSRYLVKRTGEKVFLECVQDMDHENMFWYRQDPGLGLRLIYFSYDVKMKEKGDIPEGYSVSREKKERFSLILESASTNQTSMYLCASSSVAGGPVFDTQYFGPGTRLTVL.

This clonotype has a count of ten or more. The V and J genes are TRBV5-1 and TRBJ2-1; D is possibly TRBD2 (7 bases). The CDR3 consists of 15 residues. Trimming took off 0 bases at V and 6 bases at J, with 13 bases between the two ends. Germline V lookup: CDR1 SGHRS, CDR2 YFSETQ. In DNA, the CDR3 is TGCGCCAGCAGCTTGGTAGGGGGGGATCTCAATGAGCAGTTCTTC. As protein: CASSLVGGDLNEQFF.